Detailed here is one T cell receptor beta chain. This table comes from immunoSEQ multiplex PCR, and its TCRdb copy is limited to in-frame clones, with some not included. The repertoire holds 350,000 or so clones, 92% seen once, with less than 20% in the top ten. The sample comes from a study of blood T cell repertoires in COVID-19. Source material: PBMCs or T cells enriched from blood (not recorded which). The sequence derives from a woman younger than 45 who had recovered from COVID-19.

The CDR3 is CASTLTGDSRTDTQYF. CDR3 sequence (DNA): TGTGCCAGCACCTTGACAGGGGACTCTAGGACAGATACGCAGTATTTT. The chain has TRBV9 and TRBJ2-3; 8 nucleotides agree with TRBD1. The V gene end was trimmed by 6 bases and the J gene end by 3 bases; junction bases not matched to a gene: 12. The CDR3 sequence is 16 residues long. Germline CDR1 SGDLS, CDR2 YYNGEE.